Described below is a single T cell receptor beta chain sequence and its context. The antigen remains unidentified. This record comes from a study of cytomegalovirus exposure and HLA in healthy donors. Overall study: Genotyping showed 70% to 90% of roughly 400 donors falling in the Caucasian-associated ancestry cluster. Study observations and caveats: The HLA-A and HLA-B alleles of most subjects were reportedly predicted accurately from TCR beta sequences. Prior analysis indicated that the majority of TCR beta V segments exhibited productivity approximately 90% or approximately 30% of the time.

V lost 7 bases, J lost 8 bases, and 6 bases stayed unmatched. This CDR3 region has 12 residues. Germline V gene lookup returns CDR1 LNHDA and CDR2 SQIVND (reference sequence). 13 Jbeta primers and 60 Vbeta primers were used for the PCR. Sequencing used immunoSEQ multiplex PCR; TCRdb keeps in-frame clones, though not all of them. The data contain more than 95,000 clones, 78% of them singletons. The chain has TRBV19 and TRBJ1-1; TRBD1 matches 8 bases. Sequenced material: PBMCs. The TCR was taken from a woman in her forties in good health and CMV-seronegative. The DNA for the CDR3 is TGTGCCAGTACTCAGACAGGGGACGAAGCTTTCTTT. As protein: CASTQTGDEAFF.